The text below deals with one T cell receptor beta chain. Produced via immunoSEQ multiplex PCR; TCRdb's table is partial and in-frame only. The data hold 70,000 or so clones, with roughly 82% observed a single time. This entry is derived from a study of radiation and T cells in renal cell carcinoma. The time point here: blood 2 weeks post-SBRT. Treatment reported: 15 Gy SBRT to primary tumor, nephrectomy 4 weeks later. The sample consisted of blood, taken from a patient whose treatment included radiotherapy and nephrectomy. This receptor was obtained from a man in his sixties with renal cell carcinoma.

CDR3 bases: TGTGCCAGCAGCCCACCGTGGAAGACAGGGTTTTCGATTGGCCAAGAGACCCAGTACTTC. Translation: CASSPPWKTGFSIGQETQYF. J is TRBJ2-5 and V is TRBV14; 7 bases align to TRBD1. The V segment lost 4 bases and the J segment 1 base; nucleotides outside the gene matches: 21. The germline V gene encodes CDR1 SGHDN and CDR2 FVKESK. This CDR3 spans 20 amino acids.